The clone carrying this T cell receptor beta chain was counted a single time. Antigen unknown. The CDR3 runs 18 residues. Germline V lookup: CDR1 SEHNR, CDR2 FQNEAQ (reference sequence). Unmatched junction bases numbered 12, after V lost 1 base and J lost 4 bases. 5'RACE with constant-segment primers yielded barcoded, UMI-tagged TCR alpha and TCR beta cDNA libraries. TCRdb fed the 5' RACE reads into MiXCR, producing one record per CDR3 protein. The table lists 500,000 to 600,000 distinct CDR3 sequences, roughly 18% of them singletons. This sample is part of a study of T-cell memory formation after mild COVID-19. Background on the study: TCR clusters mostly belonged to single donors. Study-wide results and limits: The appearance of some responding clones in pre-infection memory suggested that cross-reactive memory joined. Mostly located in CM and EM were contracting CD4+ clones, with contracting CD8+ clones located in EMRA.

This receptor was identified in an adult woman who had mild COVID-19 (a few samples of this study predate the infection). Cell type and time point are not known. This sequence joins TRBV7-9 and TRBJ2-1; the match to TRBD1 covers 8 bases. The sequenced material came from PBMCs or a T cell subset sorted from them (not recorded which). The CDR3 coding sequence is TGTGCCAGCAGCTTAGAGGCGACAGGGGCTATCTTTTACAATGAGCAGTTCTTC. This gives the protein CASSLEATGAIFYNEQFF.